The clone carrying this T cell receptor beta chain came up many times. Arm-PCR of CDR3 regions and iRepertoire HTBI primers were used to build TCR beta libraries. From the multiplex PCR reads, TCRdb called clonotypes with MiXCR, one entry per CDR3 protein. The table has about 500,000 distinct CDR3 sequences, around 12% seen once; the top ten hold approximately 9%. This sample was included in a study of regulatory T cells in long-lasting Graves disease. The V gene's germline CDR1 is ENHRY and CDR2 SYGVKD. V gave up 2 bases and J gave up 3 bases, with 9 bases separating them. The CDR3 has 14 residues. This sample's time point: newly diagnosed GD, antithyroid drugs for less than 3 months. PBMCs were the source of the RNA used for TCR sequencing. This sample also belongs to another study, concerning T cells in Graves' hyperthyroidism and ophthalmopathy. That work adds: HTBI primers were used for first-round RT-PCR of the TCR CDR3.

The sequence was collected from a woman under 40 with Graves disease. The material sequenced was peripheral blood mononuclear cells (PBMCs), taken at new diagnosis, from a patient treated with antithyroid drugs. V usage is TRBV10-3 and J usage is TRBJ2-3; no reliable D call. The CDR3 DNA is TGTGCCATCAGTGAGGGGAAGGCAACAGATACGCAGTATTTT. This sequence encodes CAISEGKATDTQYF.